This T cell receptor (beta chain) was recovered during a study of blood T cell repertoires in COVID-19. Study summary: The United States, Italy and Spain were the sources of the acute and convalescent COVID-19 samples. Sources were T cells, B-cell-depleted T cells, or PBMCs; the material itself was cDNA or gDNA.

The protocol was immunoSEQ multiplex PCR, while the TCRdb copy is restricted to in-frame clones and leaves out a portion. The sample yields over 90,000 clones, 70% to 90% seen once. CDR3 size: 14 residues. Germline CDR1 MNHEY, CDR2 SMNVEV (reference sequence). V dropped 2 bases and J dropped 10 bases, with 15 bases sitting between them. The chain uses TRBV27 and TRBJ1-5; D call uncertain. The sequence was collected from a man in his forties or fifties with active or convalescent COVID-19. The specimen sequenced was peripheral blood. The chain's CDR3 is CASSLVGPWNPQHF. DNA for the CDR3: TGTGCCAGCAGTTTAGTTGGGCCTTGGAATCCCCAGCATTTT.